Given below is one T cell receptor beta chain in context. Germline V gene sequence: CDR1 SGHNT, CDR2 YYREEE (reference sequence). The CDR3 has 15 residues. Trimming left V 0 bases short and J 3 bases short, with 12 bases between. In the authors' workflow: Estimation of nucleated cell counts was performed using reference gene primer amplification. TCRdb's table, derived via immunoSEQ multiplex PCR, lists solely in-frame clones and lacks some. The D gene and trimming were derived from the DNA, and the V and J assignments and clone size from that table. The table shows fewer than 250,000 clones, with about four fifths occurring only once. The sample comes from a study of blood T cell repertoires in COVID-19. Study information: The samples span acute and convalescent COVID-19 from the United States, Italy and Spain.

People in the exposed group encountered a COVID-19 case within 2 weeks before entering the study. V usage is TRBV5-4 and J usage is TRBJ1-2, with D perhaps matching TRBD1 (5 bases). Sequenced sample: PBMCs or T cells enriched from blood (not recorded which). The sequence was collected from a woman aged 40 to 49 who had been exposed to COVID-19. For the CDR3, the DNA is TGTGCCAGCAGCTTGGGGGGGGTTTCGGACTATGGCTACACCTTC. Residues: CASSLGGVSDYGYTF.